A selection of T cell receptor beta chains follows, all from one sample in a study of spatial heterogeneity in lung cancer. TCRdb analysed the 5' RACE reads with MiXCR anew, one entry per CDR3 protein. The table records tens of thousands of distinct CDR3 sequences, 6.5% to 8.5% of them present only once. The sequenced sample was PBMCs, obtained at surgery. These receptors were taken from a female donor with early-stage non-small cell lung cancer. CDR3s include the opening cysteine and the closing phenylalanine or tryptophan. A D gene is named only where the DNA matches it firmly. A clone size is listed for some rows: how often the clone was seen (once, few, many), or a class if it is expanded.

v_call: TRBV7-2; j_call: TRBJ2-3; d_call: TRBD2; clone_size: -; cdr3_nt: TGTGCCAGCAGCTTTGGACTAGGGAGCACAGATACGCAGTATTTT; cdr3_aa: CASSFGLGSTDTQYF
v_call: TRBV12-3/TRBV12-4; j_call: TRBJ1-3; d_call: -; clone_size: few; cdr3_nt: TGTGCCAGCAGTACCTCTGGAAACACCATATATTTT; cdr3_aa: CASSTSGNTIYF
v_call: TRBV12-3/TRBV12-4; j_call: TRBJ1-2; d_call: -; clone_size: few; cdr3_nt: TGTGCCAGCAGTTTACTTGGACGGCCGGACTATGGCTACACCTTC; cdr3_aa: CASSLLGRPDYGYTF
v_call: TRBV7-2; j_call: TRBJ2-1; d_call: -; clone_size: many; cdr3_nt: TGTGCCAGCAGCTCTCAGGGGAATGAGCAGTTCTTC; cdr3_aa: CASSSQGNEQFF
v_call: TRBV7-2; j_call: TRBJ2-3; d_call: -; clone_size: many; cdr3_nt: TGTGCCAGCAGCTTAGTTGGGACCAAAAGCACAGATACGCAGTATTTT; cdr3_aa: CASSLVGTKSTDTQYF
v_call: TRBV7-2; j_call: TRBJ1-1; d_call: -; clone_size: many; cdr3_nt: TGTGCCAGCAGCTTAATTGTGCTGGGGGACACTGAAGCTTTCTTT; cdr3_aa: CASSLIVLGDTEAFF
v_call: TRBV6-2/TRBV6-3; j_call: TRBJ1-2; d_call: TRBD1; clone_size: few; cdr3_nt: TGTGCCAGCAGTTACCCCCGCGTGGACAGGGGACTTATTAACTATGGCTACACCTTC; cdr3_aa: CASSYPRVDRGLINYGYTF
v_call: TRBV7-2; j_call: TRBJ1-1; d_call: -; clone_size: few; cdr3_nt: TGTGCCAGCAGCGGGCGATACGGTCCAGGGGTCGCGCGAGCTTTCTTT; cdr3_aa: CASSGRYGPGVARAFF
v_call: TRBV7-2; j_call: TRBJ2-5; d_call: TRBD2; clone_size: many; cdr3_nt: TGTGCCAGCAGCTTAGCGGGGAGGGTTCGGGAGACCCAGTACTTC; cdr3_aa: CASSLAGRVRETQYF
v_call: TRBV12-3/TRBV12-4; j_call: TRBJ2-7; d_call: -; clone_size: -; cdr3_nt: TGTGCCAGCAGTTTAGGTGGGACGGCCGAGCAGTACTTC; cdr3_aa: CASSLGGTAEQYF